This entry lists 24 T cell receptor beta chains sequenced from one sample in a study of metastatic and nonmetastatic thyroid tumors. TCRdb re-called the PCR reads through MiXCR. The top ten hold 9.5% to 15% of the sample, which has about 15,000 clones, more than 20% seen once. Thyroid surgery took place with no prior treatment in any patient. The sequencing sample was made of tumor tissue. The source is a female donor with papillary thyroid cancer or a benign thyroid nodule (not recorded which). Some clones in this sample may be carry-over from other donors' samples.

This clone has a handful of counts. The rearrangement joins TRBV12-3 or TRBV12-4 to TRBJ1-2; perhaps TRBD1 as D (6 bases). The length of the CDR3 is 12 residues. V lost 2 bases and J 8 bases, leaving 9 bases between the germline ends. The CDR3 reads CASSLTGLGYTF. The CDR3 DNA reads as TGTGCCAGCAGTTTAACAGGGTTGGGCTACACCTTC.

As DNA, the CDR3 is TGCGCCAGCAGCCATGGCGCCGCCGGATCACCCCTCCACTTT. Its translation: CASSHGAAGSPLHF. The chain employs TRBV4-1 and TRBJ1-6; D remains ambiguous. This CDR3 contains 14 residues. CDR1 is MGHRA and CDR2 is YSYEKL in the germline V gene. V was trimmed by 3 bases and J by 10 bases, leaving 13 bases between them.

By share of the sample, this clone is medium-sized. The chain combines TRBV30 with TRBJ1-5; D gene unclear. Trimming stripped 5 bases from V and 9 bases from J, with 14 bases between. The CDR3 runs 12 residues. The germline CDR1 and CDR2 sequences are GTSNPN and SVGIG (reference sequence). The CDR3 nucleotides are TGTGCCTGGGGGGAGGGTGGTCGGCCCCAGCATTTT. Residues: CAWGEGGRPQHF.

The CDR3 sequence is CASSDSLRGYTF. The CDR3 DNA reads as TGTGCCAGCAGCGACAGCCTAAGGGGCTACACCTTC. The rearrangement joins TRBV28 to TRBJ1-2; possible D gene TRBD1, 5 bases. Trimming removed 6 bases from V and 8 bases from J, with 13 bases in between. This CDR3 region has 12 residues. Germline values: CDR1 MDHEN, CDR2 SYDVKM.

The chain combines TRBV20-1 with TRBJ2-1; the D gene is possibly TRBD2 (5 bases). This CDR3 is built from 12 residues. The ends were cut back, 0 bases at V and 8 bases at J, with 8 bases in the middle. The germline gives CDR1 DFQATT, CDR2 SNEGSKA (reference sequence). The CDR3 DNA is TGCAGTGCTAGAGATCTGGGAGATGAGCAGTTCTTC. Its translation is CSARDLGDEQFF.

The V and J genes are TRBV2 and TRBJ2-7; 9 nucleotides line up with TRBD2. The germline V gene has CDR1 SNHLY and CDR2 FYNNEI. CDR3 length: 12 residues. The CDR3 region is CVARSGRFEQYF. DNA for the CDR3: TGTGTCGCAAGGAGCGGGAGGTTTGAGCAGTACTTC. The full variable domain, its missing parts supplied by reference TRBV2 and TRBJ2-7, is EPEVTQTPSHQVTQMGQEVILRCVPISNHLYFYWYRQILGQKVEFLVSFYNNEISEKSEIFDDQFSVERPDGSNFTLKIRSTKLEDSAMYFCVARSGRFEQYFGPGTRLTVT.

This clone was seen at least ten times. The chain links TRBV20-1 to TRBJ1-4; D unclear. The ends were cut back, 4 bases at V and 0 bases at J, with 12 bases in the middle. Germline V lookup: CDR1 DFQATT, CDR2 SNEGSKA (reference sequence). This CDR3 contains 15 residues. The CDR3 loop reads CSAKPLLTTNEKLFF. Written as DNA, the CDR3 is TGCAGTGCTAAACCGTTGCTGACAACTAATGAAAAACTGTTTTTT.

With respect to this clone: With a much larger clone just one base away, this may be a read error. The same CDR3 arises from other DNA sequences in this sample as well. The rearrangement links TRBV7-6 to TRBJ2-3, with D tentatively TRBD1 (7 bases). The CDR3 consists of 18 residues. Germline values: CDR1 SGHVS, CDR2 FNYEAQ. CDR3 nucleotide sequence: TGTGCCAGCAGCTTAGTGGCGGGAATTCTCTCGGGGACAGATACTCAGTATTTT. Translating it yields CASSLVAGILSGTDTQYF. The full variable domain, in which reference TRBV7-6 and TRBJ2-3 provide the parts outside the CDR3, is GAGVSQSPRYKVTKRGQDVALRCDPISGHVSLYWYRQALGQGPEFLTYFNYEAQQDKSGLPNDRFSAERPEGSISTLTIQRTEQRDSAMYRCASSLVAGILSGTDTQYFGPGTRLTVL.

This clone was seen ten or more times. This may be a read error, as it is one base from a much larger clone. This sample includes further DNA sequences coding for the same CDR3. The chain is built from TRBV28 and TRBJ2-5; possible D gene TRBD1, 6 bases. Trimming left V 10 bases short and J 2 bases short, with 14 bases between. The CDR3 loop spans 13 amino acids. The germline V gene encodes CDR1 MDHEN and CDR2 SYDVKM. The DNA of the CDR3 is TGTGCCATCCCGGGACATAATCAAGAGACCCAGTACTTC. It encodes CAIPGHNQETQYF.

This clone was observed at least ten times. Written as DNA, the CDR3 is TGCAGTGCTAGAGATTCGGGCGGAGTGAGCACAGATACGCAGTATTTT. The encoded protein is CSARDSGGVSTDTQYF. This chain uses TRBV20-1 with TRBJ2-3; D not certain. V lost 0 bases to trimming and J lost 0 bases, with 13 bases between them. CDR1 DFQATT and CDR2 SNEGSKA come from the germline V gene (reference sequence). This CDR3 comprises 16 residues.

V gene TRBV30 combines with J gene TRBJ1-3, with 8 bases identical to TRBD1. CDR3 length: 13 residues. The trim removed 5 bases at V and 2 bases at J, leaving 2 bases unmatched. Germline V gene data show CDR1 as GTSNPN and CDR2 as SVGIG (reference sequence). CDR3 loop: CAWEGQAGNTIYF. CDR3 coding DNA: TGTGCCTGGGAGGGACAGGCTGGAAACACCATATATTTT.

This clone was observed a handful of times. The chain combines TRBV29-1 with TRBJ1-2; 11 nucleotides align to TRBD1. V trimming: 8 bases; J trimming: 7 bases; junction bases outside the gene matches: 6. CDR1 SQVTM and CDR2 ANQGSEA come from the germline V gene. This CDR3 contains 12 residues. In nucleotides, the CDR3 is TGCAGCCCGTACGGGACAGGGGGTGGCTACACCTTC. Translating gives CSPYGTGGGYTF.

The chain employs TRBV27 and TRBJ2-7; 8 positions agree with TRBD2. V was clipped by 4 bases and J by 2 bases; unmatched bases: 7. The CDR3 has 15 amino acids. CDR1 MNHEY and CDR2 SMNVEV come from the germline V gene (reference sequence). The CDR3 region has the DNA TGTGCCAGCAGTTCAGCGGGGGTTGACCCCTACGAGCAGTACTTC. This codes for CASSSAGVDPYEQYF.

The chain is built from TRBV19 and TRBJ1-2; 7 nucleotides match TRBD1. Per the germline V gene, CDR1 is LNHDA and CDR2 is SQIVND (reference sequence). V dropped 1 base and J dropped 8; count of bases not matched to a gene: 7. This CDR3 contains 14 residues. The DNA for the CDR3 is TGTGCCAGTAGTATAGCGGAACAGGGGAGAGGCTACACCTTC. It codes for CASSIAEQGRGYTF.

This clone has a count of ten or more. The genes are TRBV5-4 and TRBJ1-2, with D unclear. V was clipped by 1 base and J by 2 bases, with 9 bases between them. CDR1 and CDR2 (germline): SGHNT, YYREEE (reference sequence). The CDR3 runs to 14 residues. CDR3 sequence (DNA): TGTGCCAGCAGCTTGAAGGGAAGGAACTATGGCTACACCTTC. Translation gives CASSLKGRNYGYTF.

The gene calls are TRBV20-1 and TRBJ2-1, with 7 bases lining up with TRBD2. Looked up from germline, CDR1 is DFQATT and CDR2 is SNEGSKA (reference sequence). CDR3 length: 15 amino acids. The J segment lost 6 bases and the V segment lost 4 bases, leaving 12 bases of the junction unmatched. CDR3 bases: TGCAGTGCTATTCCCAGCGGGATGGAGGTCAATGAGCAGTTCTTC. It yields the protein CSAIPSGMEVNEQFF.

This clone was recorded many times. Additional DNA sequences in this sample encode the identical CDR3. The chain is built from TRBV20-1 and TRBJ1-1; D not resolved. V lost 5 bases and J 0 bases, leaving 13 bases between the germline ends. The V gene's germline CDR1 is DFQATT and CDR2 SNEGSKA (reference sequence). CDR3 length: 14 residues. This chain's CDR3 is CSAPSPELNTEAFF. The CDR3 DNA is TGCAGTGCTCCAAGTCCTGAGCTGAACACTGAAGCTTTCTTT.

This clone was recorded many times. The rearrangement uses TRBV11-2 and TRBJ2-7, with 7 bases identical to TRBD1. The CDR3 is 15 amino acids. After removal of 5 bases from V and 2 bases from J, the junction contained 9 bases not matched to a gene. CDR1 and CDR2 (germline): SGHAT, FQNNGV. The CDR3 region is CASSRRWDRPYEQYF. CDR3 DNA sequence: TGTGCCAGCAGCCGGAGGTGGGACAGACCCTACGAGCAGTACTTC.

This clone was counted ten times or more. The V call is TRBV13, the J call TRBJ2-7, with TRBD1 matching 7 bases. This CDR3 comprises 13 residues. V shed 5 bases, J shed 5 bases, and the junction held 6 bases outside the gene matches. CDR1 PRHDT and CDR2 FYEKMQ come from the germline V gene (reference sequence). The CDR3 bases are TGTGCCAGCAGCCCTAAGACAGGGCACGAGCAGTACTTC. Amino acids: CASSPKTGHEQYF.

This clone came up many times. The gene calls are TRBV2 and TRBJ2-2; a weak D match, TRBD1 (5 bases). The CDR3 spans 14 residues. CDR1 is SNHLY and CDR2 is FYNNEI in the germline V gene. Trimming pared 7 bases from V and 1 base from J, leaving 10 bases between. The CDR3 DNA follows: TGTGCCAGCATAATTGGACAGAACACCGGGGAGCTGTTTTTT. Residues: CASIIGQNTGELFF.

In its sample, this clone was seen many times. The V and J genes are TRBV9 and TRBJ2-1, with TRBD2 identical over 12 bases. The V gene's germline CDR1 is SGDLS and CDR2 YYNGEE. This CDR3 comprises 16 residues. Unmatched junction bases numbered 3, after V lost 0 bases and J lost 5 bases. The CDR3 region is CASSVGTSGTDNEQFF. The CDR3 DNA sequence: TGTGCCAGCAGCGTAGGGACTAGCGGGACCGACAATGAGCAGTTCTTC. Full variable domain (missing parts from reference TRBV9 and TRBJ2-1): DSGVTQTPKHLITATGQRVTLRCSPRSGDLSVYWYQQSLDQGLQFLIQYYNGEERAKGNILERFSAQQFPDLHSELNLSSLELGDSALYFCASSVGTSGTDNEQFFGPGTRLTVL.

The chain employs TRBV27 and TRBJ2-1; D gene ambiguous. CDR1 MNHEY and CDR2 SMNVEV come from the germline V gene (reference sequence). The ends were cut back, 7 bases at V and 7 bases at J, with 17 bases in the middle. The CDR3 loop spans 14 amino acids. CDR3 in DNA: TGTGCCAGCACCCGCCCCCACTACGTGAATGAGCAGTTCTTC. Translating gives CASTRPHYVNEQFF.

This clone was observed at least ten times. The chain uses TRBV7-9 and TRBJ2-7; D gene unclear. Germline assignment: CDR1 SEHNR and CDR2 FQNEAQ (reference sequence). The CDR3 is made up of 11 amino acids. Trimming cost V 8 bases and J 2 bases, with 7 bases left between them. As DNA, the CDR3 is TGTGCCAGCGTCGGGCCCTACGAGCAGTACTTC. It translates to CASVGPYEQYF.

CDR3 amino acids: CASSFIASEQYF. For the CDR3, the DNA is TGTGCCAGCAGCTTTATAGCGTCCGAGCAGTACTTC. The chain joins TRBV3-1 to TRBJ2-7, with TRBD2 as a possible D gene (5 bases). CDR1 and CDR2 from the germline V gene are LGHDT and YNNKEL (reference sequence). The CDR3 extends over 12 amino acids. Trimming removed 5 bases at V and 6 bases at J, with 11 bases between.